This TCR beta chain was documented in a study of identical twins. To note about this clonotype: Its matching antigen is unknown.

The CDR3 runs to 16 residues. J was trimmed by 2 bases and V by 3 bases; bases with no gene match: 8. The study, taken as a whole, reports: Models came in too low on out-of-frame TCR alpha sharing in monozygotic twins.

Via MiXCR, TCRdb re-called the 5' RACE reads, giving one row per CDR3 protein. The sample has about 730,000 distinct CDR3 sequences; approximately 21% are singletons. The data were also submitted as part of a second study, on T cells expressing NK-cell markers.

The gene calls are TRBV12-3 or TRBV12-4 and TRBJ2-3; 7 bases are shared with TRBD2. This TCR derives from a woman aged 18-29 years in good health. Sample: PBMCs. CDR3 nucleotides: TGTGCCAGCAGTTTCTTAAGCGGGGTACACACAGATACGCAGTATTTT. It specifies CASSFLSGVHTDTQYF.